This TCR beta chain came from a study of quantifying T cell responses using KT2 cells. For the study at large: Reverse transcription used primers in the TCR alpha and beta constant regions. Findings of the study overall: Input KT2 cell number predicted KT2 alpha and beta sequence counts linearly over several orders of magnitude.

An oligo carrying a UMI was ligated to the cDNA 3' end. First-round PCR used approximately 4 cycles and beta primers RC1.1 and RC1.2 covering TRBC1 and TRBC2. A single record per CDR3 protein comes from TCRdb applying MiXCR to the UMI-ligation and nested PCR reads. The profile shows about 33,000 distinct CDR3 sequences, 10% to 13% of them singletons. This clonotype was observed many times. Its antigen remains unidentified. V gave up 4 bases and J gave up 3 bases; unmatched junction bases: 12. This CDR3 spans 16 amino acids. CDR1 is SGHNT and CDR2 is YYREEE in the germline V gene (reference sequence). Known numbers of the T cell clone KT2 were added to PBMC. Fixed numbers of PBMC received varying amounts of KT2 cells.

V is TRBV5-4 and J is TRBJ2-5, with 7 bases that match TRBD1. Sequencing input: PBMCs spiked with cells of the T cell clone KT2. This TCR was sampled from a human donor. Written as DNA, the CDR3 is TGTGCCAGCAGCCCGAGGGGACAGCCAACCAAAGAGACCCAGTACTTC. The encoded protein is CASSPRGQPTKETQYF.